Listed here are 24 T cell receptor beta chains from one sample, sequenced in a study of blood T cell repertoires in COVID-19. Clones were sequenced by immunoSEQ multiplex PCR, and TCRdb holds only the in-frame ones, with some missing. The sample lists about 270,000 clones, approximately 89% occurring once. Sequenced: peripheral blood. The receptors shown here come from a man aged 35 to 55 with active or convalescent COVID-19.

V usage is TRBV6-2 or TRBV6-3 and J usage is TRBJ1-4; 8 bases map to TRBD1. The length of the CDR3 is 16 residues. Trimming removed 6 bases from V and 4 bases from J; junction bases left unmatched: 10. Germline V CDR1 and CDR2: MNHEY, SVGEGT. The CDR3 region has the DNA TGTGCCAGCAGCCGTACCGGGACAGGTTATAATGAAAAACTGTTTTTT. This codes for CASSRTGTGYNEKLFF.

V gene TRBV24-1 combines with J gene TRBJ1-2; D unclear. Germline V gene lookup returns CDR1 KGHDR and CDR2 SFDVKD. The V end lost 5 bases, the J end lost 7 bases, and 19 bases lay between the germline ends. This CDR3 has 15 residues. The CDR3 nucleotides read TGTGCCACCAGTGCGTTTGGGTCGGCGGCGGGTGGCTACACCTTC. Translation: CATSAFGSAAGGYTF.

This sequence joins TRBV5-1 and TRBJ2-7, with TRBD1 as a possible D gene (8 bases). From germline, CDR1 is SGHRS and CDR2 YFSETQ. There are 14 residues in the CDR3. With 3 bases removed from V and 6 bases from J, the gap between germline ends came to 16 bases. The CDR3 DNA is TGCGCCAGCAGCTCACAGGGGGGGACCGGCGAGCAGTACTTC. Amino acids: CASSSQGGTGEQYF.

The CDR3 spells CASSQVGQMEKLFF. CDR3 nucleotide sequence: TGTGCCAGCAGCCAAGTGGGGCAGATGGAAAAACTGTTTTTT. The rearrangement uses TRBV11-1 and TRBJ1-4; D possibly corresponds to TRBD1 (5 bases). V lost 5 bases and J 8 bases, leaving 15 bases between the germline ends. This CDR3 is 14 amino acids long. Germline CDR1 and CDR2: SGHAT and FQDESV (reference sequence).

Points on this clone: The sample contains more than one DNA sequence encoding this CDR3. The CDR3 protein is CASSLTGNTGELFF. CDR3 DNA sequence: TGCGCCAGCAGCTTGACCGGGAACACCGGGGAGCTGTTTTTT. The chain joins TRBV5-1 to TRBJ2-2; D is uncertain. Germline CDR1 and CDR2: SGHRS and YFSETQ. With 1 base removed from V and 1 base from J, the gap between germline ends came to 5 bases. This CDR3 has 14 residues.

This rearrangement joins TRBV10-2 to TRBJ1-5, with 7 bases identical to TRBD1. The CDR3 length is 14 residues. Germline lookup yields CDR1 WSHSY and CDR2 SAAADI. V dropped 3 bases and J dropped 5; count of bases not matched to a gene: 4. As DNA, the CDR3 is TGCGCCAGCAGTGAAGGAGGGGGCGATCAGCCCCAGCATTTT. Translating gives CASSEGGGDQPQHF.

The chain links TRBV25-1 to TRBJ2-5; D not resolved. V was cut by 9 bases and J by 5 bases, with 4 bases left in between. CDR3 length equals 9 residues. Germline CDR1 MGHDK, CDR2 SYGVNS. CDR3 in DNA: TGTGCCAGTCCGGAGACCCAGTACTTC. Translation: CASPETQYF.

The CDR3 DNA is TGTGCCAGCAGTTTAGTTCAGGGGGCGCGGAATGAGCAGTTCTTC. This translates into CASSLVQGARNEQFF. The chain couples TRBV28 to TRBJ2-1; TRBD1 agrees at 8 bases. The CDR3 has 15 amino acids. The V gene end was trimmed by 2 bases and the J gene end by 7 bases; junction bases not matched to a gene: 7. The germline gives CDR1 MDHEN, CDR2 SYDVKM.

The V and J genes are TRBV27 and TRBJ1-2; 9 bases align to TRBD1. The CDR3 has 16 amino acids. Trimming at V came to 2 bases and at J to 5 bases, leaving 9 bases not matched to a gene. CDR1 and CDR2 (germline): MNHEY, SMNVEV (reference sequence). The CDR3 spells CASSLSGTGFGYGYTF. In DNA form, the CDR3 reads TGTGCCAGCAGTTTAAGCGGGACAGGGTTCGGATATGGCTACACCTTC.

The V and J genes are TRBV7-2 and TRBJ2-1, with TRBD2 matching over 12 bases. The CDR3 consists of 15 residues. The J segment lost 7 bases and the V segment lost 2 bases, leaving 3 bases of the junction unmatched. Germline CDR1 and CDR2: SGHTA and FQGNSA. This CDR3 reads CASSLWLAGGNEQFF. The DNA of the CDR3 is TGTGCCAGCAGCTTATGGCTAGCGGGAGGGAATGAGCAGTTCTTC.

The chain is built from TRBV7-3 and TRBJ1-2; D is uncertain. Trimming stripped 2 bases from V and 6 bases from J, with 7 bases between. CDR3 size: 12 residues. Germline values: CDR1 SGHTA, CDR2 FQGTGA. DNA of the CDR3: TGTGCCAGCAGCTTAGACGGGGATGGCTACACCTTC. It encodes CASSLDGDGYTF.

The table lists this clone with a few counts. The chain has TRBV7-2 and TRBJ2-5; 7 bases match TRBD1. Germline loops: CDR1 SGHTA, CDR2 FQGNSA. J was trimmed by 5 bases and V by 2 bases; bases with no gene match: 5. This CDR3 contains 14 residues. The CDR3 reads CASSLMGTEETQYF. Written as DNA, the CDR3 is TGTGCCAGCAGCTTAATGGGGACAGAGGAGACCCAGTACTTC. The entire variable domain, with the rest obtained from reference TRBV7-2 and TRBJ2-5, is as follows: GAGVSQSPSNKVTEKGKDVELRCDPISGHTALYWYRQSLGQGLEFLIYFQGNSAPDKSGLPSDRFSAERTGGSVSTLTIQRTQQEDSAVYLCASSLMGTEETQYFGPGTRLLVL.

The chain carries TRBV11-2 and TRBJ2-3, with TRBD1 matching over 8 bases. The CDR3 has 17 amino acids. V dropped 0 bases and J dropped 5; count of bases not matched to a gene: 10. CDR1 is SGHAT, CDR2 FQNNGV, per germline. CDR3: CASSLDYADRVEDTQYF. CDR3 nucleotides: TGTGCCAGCAGCTTAGATTACGCGGACAGGGTTGAAGATACGCAGTATTTT.

This sequence joins TRBV5-1 and TRBJ2-1; no clear D gene. Germline CDR1 and CDR2: SGHRS and YFSETQ. Trimming pared 5 bases from V and 3 bases from J, leaving 12 bases between. The CDR3 spans 14 residues. CDR3 in amino acids: CASSPSGRYNEQFF. CDR3 DNA: TGCGCCAGCAGTCCGTCGGGTCGCTACAATGAGCAGTTCTTC.

This chain joins TRBV5-1 and TRBJ1-1; 10 positions match TRBD1. The CDR3 loop spans 14 amino acids. Germline CDR1 SGHRS, CDR2 YFSETQ. Trimming took 5 bases from V and 3 from J; bases not matched to a gene: 4. CDR3: CASSRGTGDTEAFF. CDR3 sequence (DNA): TGCGCCAGCAGTCGAGGGACAGGGGACACTGAAGCTTTCTTT.

The chain links TRBV11-2 to TRBJ1-1, with D possibly being TRBD1 (5 bases). The V and J ends lost 5 bases and 5 bases respectively, with 15 bases between them. The CDR3 spans 14 residues. The germline CDR1 and CDR2 sequences are SGHAT and FQNNGV. The CDR3 here is CASSSGGGWTEAFF. The CDR3 coding sequence is TGTGCCAGCAGCAGCGGGGGAGGATGGACTGAAGCTTTCTTT.

The J gene is TRBJ2-7, the V gene TRBV2; no reliable D call. Germline V gene data show CDR1 as SNHLY and CDR2 as FYNNEI. The CDR3 extends over 12 amino acids. V was shortened by 4 bases and J by 1 base, with 5 bases between the two germline ends. CDR3 sequence reads: CASSASSYEQYF. The CDR3 nucleotides read TGTGCCAGCAGTGCGAGTTCCTACGAGCAGTACTTC.

The V call is TRBV5-4, the J call TRBJ1-2; D perhaps matches TRBD1 (5 bases). The CDR3 has 14 amino acids. V gave up 7 bases and J gave up 5 bases, with 18 bases separating them. Germline V CDR1 and CDR2: SGHNT, YYREEE (reference sequence). The CDR3 here is CASGWGDTRYGYTF. For the CDR3, the DNA is TGTGCCAGCGGCTGGGGCGACACAAGATATGGCTACACCTTC.

This chain links TRBV30 with TRBJ1-3; maybe TRBD1 (5 bases). The CDR3 consists of 16 residues. Germline V lookup: CDR1 GTSNPN, CDR2 SVGIG (reference sequence). V was clipped by 7 bases and J by 4 bases, with 23 bases between them. The CDR3 DNA follows: TGTGCCTTTCTCCGGAGGGGCTCTTCGGGAGGAAACACCATATATTTT. Translated, it gives CAFLRRGSSGGNTIYF.

The genes are TRBV4-1 and TRBJ2-3; 9 nucleotides line up with TRBD2. V trimming: 0 bases; J trimming: 7 bases; junction bases outside the gene matches: 5. CDR1 is MGHRA and CDR2 is YSYEKL in the germline V gene. The CDR3 length is 15 residues. The CDR3 sequence: CASSQDSGRVNTQYF. The DNA for the CDR3 is TGCGCCAGCAGCCAAGATAGCGGGAGAGTAAATACGCAGTATTTT.

Only one count was recorded for this clone. The chain has TRBV5-1 and TRBJ2-7; perhaps TRBD2 as D (5 bases). The CDR3 covers 14 residues. The germline V and J ends were trimmed by 4 bases and 6 bases, with 17 bases remaining between them. Germline V lookup: CDR1 SGHRS, CDR2 YFSETQ. Written as DNA, the CDR3 is TGCGCCAGCAGCCTTAAGGTGAGCGGCCCCGAGCAGTACTTC. It is translated as CASSLKVSGPEQYF.

This clone turned up a few times. This chain links TRBV6-5 with TRBJ2-3, with a possible D match to TRBD1 (6 bases). V was pared by 7 bases and J by 1 base, with 15 bases between. This CDR3 is built from 15 residues. CDR1 and CDR2 (germline): MNHEY, SVGAGI. CDR3 bases: TGTGCCAGCATAAGGGGGTACGGTGGCACAGATACGCAGTATTTT. Its translation is CASIRGYGGTDTQYF.

The genes are TRBV30 and TRBJ2-1; 8 positions match TRBD1. Germline-derived CDR1 and CDR2 are GTSNPN and SVGIG (reference sequence). V dropped 4 bases and J dropped 10; count of bases not matched to a gene: 9. The CDR3 contains 13 residues. The CDR3 DNA sequence: TGTGCCTGGACCAGGGGGCCTGTAGGGGAGCAGTTCTTC. Amino acids: CAWTRGPVGEQFF.

The chain has TRBV30 and TRBJ1-3; D gene unclear. Per the germline V gene, CDR1 is GTSNPN and CDR2 is SVGIG (reference sequence). V was pared by 5 bases and J by 0 bases, with 11 bases between. The CDR3 is 14 amino acids. The CDR3 reads CAWGRRGSGNTIYF. Written as DNA, the CDR3 is TGTGCCTGGGGCCGACGGGGCTCTGGAAACACCATATATTTT.